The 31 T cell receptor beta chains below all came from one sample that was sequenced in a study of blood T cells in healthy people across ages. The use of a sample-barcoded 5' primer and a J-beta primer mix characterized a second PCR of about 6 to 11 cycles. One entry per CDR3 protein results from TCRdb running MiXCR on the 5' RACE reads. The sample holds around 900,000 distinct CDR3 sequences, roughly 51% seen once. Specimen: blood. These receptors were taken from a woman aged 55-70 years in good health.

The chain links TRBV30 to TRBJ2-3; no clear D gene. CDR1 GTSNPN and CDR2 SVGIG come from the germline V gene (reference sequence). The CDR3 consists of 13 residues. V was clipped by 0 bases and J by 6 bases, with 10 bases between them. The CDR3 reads CAWSVAGPDTQYF. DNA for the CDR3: TGTGCCTGGAGTGTTGCAGGCCCGGATACGCAGTATTTT.

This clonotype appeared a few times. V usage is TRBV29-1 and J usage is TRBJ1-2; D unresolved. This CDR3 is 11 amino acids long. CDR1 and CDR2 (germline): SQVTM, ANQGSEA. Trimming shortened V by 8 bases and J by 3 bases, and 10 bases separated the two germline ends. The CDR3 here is CSIRTDYGYTF. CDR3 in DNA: TGCAGCATAAGGACGGACTATGGCTACACCTTC.

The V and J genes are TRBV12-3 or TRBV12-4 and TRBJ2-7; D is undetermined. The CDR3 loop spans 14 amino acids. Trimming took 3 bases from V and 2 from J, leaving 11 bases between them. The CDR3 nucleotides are TGTGCCAGCAGTTTTCACCGGGTCCCCTACGAGCAGTACTTC. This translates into CASSFHRVPYEQYF.

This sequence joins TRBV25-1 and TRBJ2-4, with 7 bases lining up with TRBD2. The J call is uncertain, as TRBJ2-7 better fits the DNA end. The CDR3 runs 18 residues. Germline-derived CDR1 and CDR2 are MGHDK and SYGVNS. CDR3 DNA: TGTGCCAGCAGTGAGGACTTCGGCTCCCGCGGGAGCCCGTACGAGCAGTACTTC. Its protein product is CASSEDFGSRGSPYEQYF.

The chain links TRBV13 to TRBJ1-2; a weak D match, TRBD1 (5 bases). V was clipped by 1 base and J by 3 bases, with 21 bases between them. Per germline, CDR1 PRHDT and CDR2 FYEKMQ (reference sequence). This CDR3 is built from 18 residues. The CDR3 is CASSLDNRPGPSDYGYTF. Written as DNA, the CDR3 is TGTGCCAGCAGCTTAGATAATCGACCGGGACCAAGTGACTATGGCTACACCTTC.

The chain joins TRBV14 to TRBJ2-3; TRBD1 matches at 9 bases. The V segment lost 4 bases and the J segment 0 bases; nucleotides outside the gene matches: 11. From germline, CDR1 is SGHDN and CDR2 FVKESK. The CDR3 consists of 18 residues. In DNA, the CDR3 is TGTGCCAGCAGCCCCCGGACAGGGGCCTACCTAAGCACAGATACGCAGTATTTT. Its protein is CASSPRTGAYLSTDTQYF. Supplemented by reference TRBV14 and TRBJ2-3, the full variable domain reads EAGVTQFPSHSVIEKGQTVTLRCDPISGHDNLYWYRRVMGKEIKFLLHFVKESKQDESGMPNNRFLAERTGGTYSTLKVQPAELEDSGVYFCASSPRTGAYLSTDTQYFGPGTRLTVL.

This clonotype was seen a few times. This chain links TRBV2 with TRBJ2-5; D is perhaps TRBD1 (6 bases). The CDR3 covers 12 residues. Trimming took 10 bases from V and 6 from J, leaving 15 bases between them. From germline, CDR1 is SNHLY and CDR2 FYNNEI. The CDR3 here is CATRTELQTQYF. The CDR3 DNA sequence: TGTGCCACCCGGACAGAGTTGCAGACCCAGTACTTC.

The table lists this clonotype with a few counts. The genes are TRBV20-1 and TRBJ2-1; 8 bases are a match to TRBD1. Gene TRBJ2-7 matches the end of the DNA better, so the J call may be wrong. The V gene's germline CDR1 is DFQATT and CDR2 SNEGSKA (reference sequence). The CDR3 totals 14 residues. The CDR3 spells CSAVTGTGSYEQYF. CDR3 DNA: TGCAGTGCTGTGACCGGGACAGGTAGCTACGAGCAGTACTTC.

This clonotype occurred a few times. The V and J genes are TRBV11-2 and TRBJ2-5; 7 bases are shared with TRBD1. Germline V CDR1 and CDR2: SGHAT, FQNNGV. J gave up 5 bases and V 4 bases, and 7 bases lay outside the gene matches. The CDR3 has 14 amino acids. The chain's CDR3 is CASSSRGLGETQYF. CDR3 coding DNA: TGTGCCAGCAGCTCGAGGGGGCTTGGGGAGACCCAGTACTTC.

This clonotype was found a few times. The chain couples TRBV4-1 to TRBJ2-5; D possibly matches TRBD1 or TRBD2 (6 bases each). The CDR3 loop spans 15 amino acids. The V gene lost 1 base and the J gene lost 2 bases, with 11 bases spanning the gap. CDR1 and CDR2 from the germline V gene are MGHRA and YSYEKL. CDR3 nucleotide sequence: TGCGCCAGCAGCCAAGGTGCGGGACAACAAGAGACCCAGTACTTC. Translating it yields CASSQGAGQQETQYF.

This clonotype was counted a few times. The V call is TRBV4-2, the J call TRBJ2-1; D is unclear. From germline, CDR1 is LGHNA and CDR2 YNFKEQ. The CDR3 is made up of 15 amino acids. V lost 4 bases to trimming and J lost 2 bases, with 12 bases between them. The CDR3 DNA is TGTGCCAGCAGCCCCCGGTACCAAGCCTACAATGAGCAGTTCTTC. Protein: CASSPRYQAYNEQFF.

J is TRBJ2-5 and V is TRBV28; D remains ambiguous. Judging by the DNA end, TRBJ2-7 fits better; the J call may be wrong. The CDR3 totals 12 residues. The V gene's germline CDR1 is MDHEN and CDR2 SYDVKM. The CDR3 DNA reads TGTGCCAGCACCTCCTCCGCGAACGAGCAGTACTTC. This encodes CASTSSANEQYF.

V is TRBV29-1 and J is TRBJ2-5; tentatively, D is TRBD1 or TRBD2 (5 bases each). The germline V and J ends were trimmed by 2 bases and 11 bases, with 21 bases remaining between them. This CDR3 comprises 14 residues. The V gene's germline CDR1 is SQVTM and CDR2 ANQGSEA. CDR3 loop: CSVEMTGSWGGQYF. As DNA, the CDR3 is TGCAGCGTTGAAATGACGGGAAGTTGGGGCGGGCAGTACTTC.

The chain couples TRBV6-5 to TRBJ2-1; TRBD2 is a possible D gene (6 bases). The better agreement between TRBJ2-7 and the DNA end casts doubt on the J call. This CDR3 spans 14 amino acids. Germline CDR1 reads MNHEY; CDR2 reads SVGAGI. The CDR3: CASRRGSSYNEQYF. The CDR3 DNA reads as TGTGCCAGCCGGCGGGGCAGCTCCTACAATGAGCAGTACTTC.

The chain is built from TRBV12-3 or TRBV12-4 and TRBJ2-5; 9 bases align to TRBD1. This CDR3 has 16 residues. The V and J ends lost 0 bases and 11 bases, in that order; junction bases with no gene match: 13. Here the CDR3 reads CASSLATGQGNLKQYF. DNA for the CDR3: TGTGCCAGCAGTTTAGCGACGGGACAGGGCAATTTAAAGCAGTACTTC.

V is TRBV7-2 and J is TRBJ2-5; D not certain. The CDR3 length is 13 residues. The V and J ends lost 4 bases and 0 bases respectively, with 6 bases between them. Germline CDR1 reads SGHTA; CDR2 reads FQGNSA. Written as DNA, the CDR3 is TGTGCCAGCAGCTCCCTGGACCAAGAGACCCAGTACTTC. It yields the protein CASSSLDQETQYF.

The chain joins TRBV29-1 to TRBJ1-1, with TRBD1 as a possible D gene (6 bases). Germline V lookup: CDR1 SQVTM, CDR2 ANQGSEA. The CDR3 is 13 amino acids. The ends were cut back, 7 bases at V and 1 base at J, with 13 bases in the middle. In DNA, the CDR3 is TGCAGCGGCCAGGGGATGACGAACACTGAAGCTTTCTTT. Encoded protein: CSGQGMTNTEAFF.

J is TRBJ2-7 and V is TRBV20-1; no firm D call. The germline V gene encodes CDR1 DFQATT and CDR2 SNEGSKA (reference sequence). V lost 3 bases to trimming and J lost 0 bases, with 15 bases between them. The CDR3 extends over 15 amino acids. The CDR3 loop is CSASGEGGSSYEQYF. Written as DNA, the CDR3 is TGCAGTGCTAGTGGCGAAGGCGGAAGCTCCTACGAGCAGTACTTC.

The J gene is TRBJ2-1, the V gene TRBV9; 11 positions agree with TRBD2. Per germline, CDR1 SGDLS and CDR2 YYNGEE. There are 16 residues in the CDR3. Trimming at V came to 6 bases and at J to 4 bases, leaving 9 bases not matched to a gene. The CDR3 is CASTIAGGSGYNEQFF. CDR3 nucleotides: TGTGCCAGCACCATAGCGGGAGGGTCCGGGTACAATGAGCAGTTCTTC.

CDR3 amino acids: CSVAGEFTDTQYF. The CDR3, as DNA: TGCAGCGTAGCGGGAGAGTTCACAGATACGCAGTATTTT. The chain combines TRBV29-1 with TRBJ2-3; 8 positions agree with TRBD2. V was clipped by 6 bases and J by 2 bases; unmatched bases: 4. This CDR3 has 13 residues. The germline V gene encodes CDR1 SQVTM and CDR2 ANQGSEA.

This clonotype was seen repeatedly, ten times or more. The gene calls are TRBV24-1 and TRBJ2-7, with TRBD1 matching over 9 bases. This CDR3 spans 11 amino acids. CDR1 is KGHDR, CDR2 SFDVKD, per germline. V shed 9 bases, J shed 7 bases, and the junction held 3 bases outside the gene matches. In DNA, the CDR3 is TGTGCCACCGGACAGGGGAGGGAGCAGTACTTC. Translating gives CATGQGREQYF.

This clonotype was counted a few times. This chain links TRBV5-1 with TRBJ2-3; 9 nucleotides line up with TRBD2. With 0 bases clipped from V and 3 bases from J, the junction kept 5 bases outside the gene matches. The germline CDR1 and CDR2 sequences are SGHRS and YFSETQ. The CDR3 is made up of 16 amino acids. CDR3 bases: TGCGCCAGCAGCTTGGAGACTAGCGGTTTTACAGATACGCAGTATTTT. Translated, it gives CASSLETSGFTDTQYF.

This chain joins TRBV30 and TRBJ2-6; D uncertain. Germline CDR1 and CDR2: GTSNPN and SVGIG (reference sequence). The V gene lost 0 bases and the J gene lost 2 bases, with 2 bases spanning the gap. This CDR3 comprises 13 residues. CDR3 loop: CAWSVPGANVLTF. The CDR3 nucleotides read TGTGCCTGGAGTGTACCTGGGGCCAACGTCCTGACTTTC.

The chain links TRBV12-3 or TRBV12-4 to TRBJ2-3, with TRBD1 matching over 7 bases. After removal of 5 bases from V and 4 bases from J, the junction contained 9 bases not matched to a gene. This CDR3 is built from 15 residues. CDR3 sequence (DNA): TGTGCCAGCAGTAGTAATAGGGGGCGTGCAGATACGCAGTATTTT. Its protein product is CASSSNRGRADTQYF.

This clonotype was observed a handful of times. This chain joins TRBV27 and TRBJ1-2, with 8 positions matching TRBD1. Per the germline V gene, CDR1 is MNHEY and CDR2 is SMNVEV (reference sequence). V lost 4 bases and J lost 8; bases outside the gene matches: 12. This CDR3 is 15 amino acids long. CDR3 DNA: TGTGCCAGCAGTTCCAACACCAGGGGGCTCGAGGGCTACACCTTC. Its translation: CASSSNTRGLEGYTF.

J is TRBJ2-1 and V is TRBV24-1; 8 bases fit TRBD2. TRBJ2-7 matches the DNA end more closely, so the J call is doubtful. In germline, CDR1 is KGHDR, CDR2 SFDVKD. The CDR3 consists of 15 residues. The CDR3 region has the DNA TGTGCCACCAGTGATTCTGGCGGGAGGAACCACGAGCAGTACTTC. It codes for CATSDSGGRNHEQYF.

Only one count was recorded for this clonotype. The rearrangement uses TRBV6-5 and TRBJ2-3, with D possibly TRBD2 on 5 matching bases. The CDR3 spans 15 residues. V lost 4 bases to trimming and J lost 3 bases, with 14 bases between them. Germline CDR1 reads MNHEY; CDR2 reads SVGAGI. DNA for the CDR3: TGTGCCAGCAGTTGCTCGCCGGAGCGGACAGATACGCAGTATTTT. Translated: CASSCSPERTDTQYF.

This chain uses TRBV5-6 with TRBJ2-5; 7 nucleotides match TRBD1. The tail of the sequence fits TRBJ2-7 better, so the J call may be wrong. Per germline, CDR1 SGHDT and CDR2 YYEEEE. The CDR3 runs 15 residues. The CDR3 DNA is TGTGCCAGCACCCCGAGGACAGGATTTATCTACGAGCAGTACTTC. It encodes CASTPRTGFIYEQYF.

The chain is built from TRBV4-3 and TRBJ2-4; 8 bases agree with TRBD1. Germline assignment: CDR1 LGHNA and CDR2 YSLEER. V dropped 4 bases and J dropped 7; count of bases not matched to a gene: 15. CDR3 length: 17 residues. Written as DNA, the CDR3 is TGCGCCAGCAGCCCATCGTCTACGACAGGGGCGGACAACATTCAGTACTTC. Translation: CASSPSSTTGADNIQYF.

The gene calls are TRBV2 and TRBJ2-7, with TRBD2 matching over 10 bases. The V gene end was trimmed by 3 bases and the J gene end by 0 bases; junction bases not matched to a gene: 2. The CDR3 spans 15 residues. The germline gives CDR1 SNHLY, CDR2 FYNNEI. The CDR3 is CASSEPSGSSYEQYF. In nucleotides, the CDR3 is TGTGCCAGCAGTGAGCCTAGCGGGAGCTCCTACGAGCAGTACTTC.

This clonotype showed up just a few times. The CDR3 coding sequence is TGCAGCGTCAGAGCCCTAAACTCCTACGAGCAGTACTTC. It codes for CSVRALNSYEQYF. The chain is built from TRBV29-1 and TRBJ2-7; D is unresolved. The CDR3 consists of 13 residues. Germline lookup yields CDR1 SQVTM and CDR2 ANQGSEA. Trimming removed 6 bases from V and 0 bases from J, with 12 bases in between.